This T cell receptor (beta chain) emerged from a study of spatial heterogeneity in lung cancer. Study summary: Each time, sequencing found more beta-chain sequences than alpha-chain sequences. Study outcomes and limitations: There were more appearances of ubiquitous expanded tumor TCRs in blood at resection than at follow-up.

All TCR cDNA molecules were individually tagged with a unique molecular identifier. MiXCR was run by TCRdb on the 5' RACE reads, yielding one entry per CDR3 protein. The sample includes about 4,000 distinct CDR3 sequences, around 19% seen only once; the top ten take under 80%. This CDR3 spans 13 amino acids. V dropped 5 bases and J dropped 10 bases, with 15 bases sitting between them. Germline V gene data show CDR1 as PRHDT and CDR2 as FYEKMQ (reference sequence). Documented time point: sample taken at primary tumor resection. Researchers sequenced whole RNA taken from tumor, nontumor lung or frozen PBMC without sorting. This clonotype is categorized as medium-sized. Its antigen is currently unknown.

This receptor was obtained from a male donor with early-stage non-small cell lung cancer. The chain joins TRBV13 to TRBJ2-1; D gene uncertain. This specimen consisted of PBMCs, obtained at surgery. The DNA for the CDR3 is TGTGCCAGCAGCCACCGAGGCACGCCGGAGCAGTTCTTC. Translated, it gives CASSHRGTPEQFF.